The T cell receptor beta chain described here comes from a study of lymphopenia after photon versus proton radiotherapy. Study-wide points: Under photons, naive T cells and diversity fell while effector/memory populations rose. Oligoclonal CD8+ Temra expansion after nadir drove photon patients' diversity drop.

Germline V gene lookup returns CDR1 MNHNS and CDR2 SASEGT. The V gene end was trimmed by 4 bases and the J gene end by 1 base; junction bases not matched to a gene: 12. The CDR3 spans 17 residues. As regards this clone: Its target is not known.

Assay: immunoSEQ multiplex PCR; the TCRdb copy retains only in-frame clones and omits some. The sample lists about 23,000 clones; 80% to 95% were seen once. This receptor was identified in a woman aged 70 to 79 with pancreatic cancer. Some clones in this sample may be carry-over from other donors' samples. The chain recombines TRBV6-1 with TRBJ1-1; 7 positions agree with TRBD1. The sample here was peripheral blood, taken from a patient treated with proton-based radiotherapy. As DNA, the CDR3 is TGTGCCAGCAGTGCGCTAACCGGGACAGCGGGGAACACTGAAGCTTTCTTT. Residues: CASSALTGTAGNTEAFF.